This record looks at one TCR beta chain sequence and its context. What it binds is unknown. This sample is part of a study of CD8+CD57+ T cells in acquired aplastic anemia. Points from the study as a whole: A set of about 30 CD8+ CDR3 sequences was shared between patients and controls, and these sequences appeared highly expressed in patients.

Germline CDR1 reads DFQATT; CDR2 reads SNEGSKA (reference sequence). The CDR3 runs to 14 residues. The V and J ends lost 5 bases and 5 bases, in that order; junction bases with no gene match: 5. TCR beta VDJ combinations and CDR3 sequences were profiled from genomic DNA. TCRdb reanalysed the reads using MiXCR and keeps one entry per CDR3 protein. Among under 200,000 distinct CDR3 sequences, 40% to 50% were seen once, and the ten largest hold approximately 9.4%. Individuals selected for sequencing had exhibited CD8+CD57+ cell expansion on flow cytometry. In all patients, the disease was severe acquired aplastic anemia. At blood sampling, none of the patients had yet received therapy.

The sequenced sample was sorted CD4+, CD8+, or CD8+CD57+ T cells (not recorded which) from PBMCs. This clonotype was obtained from a human donor with aplastic anemia. This chain links TRBV20-1 with TRBJ2-5; TRBD2 agrees at 13 bases. The CDR3: CSARLAGGSETQYF. The CDR3 coding sequence is TGCAGTGCTCGACTAGCGGGGGGAAGTGAGACCCAGTACTTC.